The 6 T cell receptor beta chains listed next were all sequenced from one sample in a study of monozygotic twins with inflammatory bowel disease. From its re-call of the 5' RACE reads, TCRdb lists each CDR3 protein once, without DNA. The record lists approximately 200,000 distinct CDR3 sequences, of which the ten most abundant hold around 1.5%. Input material: blood. All receptors derive from a human donor with ulcerative colitis or Crohn's disease, or a healthy co-twin of an affected twin (not recorded which).

The chain links TRBV11-2 to TRBJ2-5; TCRdb's D call of TRBD2 is untestable without DNA. Germline CDR1 and CDR2: SGHAT and FQNNGV. The CDR3 totals 15 residues. CDR3 loop: CASSLVAGSVETQYF.

The rearrangement uses TRBV7-9 and TRBJ1-1; with no DNA, the TCRdb D assignment of TRBD1 cannot be verified. Germline CDR1 reads SEHNR; CDR2 reads FQNEAQ (reference sequence). The CDR3 is 14 amino acids. The CDR3 loop reads CASKTQGLNTEAFF.

The chain is built from TRBV19 and TRBJ2-7; checking the TCRdb D call of TRBD1 is not possible without DNA. The germline CDR1 and CDR2 sequences are LNHDA and SQIVND (reference sequence). The CDR3 is made up of 12 amino acids. CDR3 sequence reads: CASTPQGGEQYF.

CDR3 amino acids: CASATTGEDIQYF. The rearrangement joins TRBV5-1 to TRBJ2-4; TCRdb lists TRBD1, though no DNA is available to test this call. The CDR3 extends over 13 amino acids. Germline CDR1 and CDR2: SGHRS and YFSETQ. Drawing the rest from reference TRBV5-1 and TRBJ2-4, the complete variable domain is KAGVTQTPRYLIKTRGQQVTLSCSPISGHRSVSWYQQTPGQGLQFLFEYFSETQRNKGNFPGRFSGRQFSNSRSEMNVSTLELGDSALYLCASATTGEDIQYFGAGTRLSVL.

This rearrangement joins TRBV7-8 to TRBJ1-2; the D call from TCRdb, TRBD1, cannot be confirmed without DNA. Germline V gene sequence: CDR1 SGHVS, CDR2 FQNEAQ. CDR3 size: 14 residues. The chain's CDR3 is CASSPPRSFDGYTF.

V usage is TRBV6-5 and J usage is TRBJ1-1. There are 14 residues in the CDR3. Germline-derived CDR1 and CDR2 are MNHEY and SVGAGI. Here the CDR3 reads CASSYSSQHTEAFF.